The rows below give T cell receptor beta chains drawn from one sample of a study of neurological immune-mediated disorders. MiXCR, applied by TCRdb to the 5' RACE reads, yields one record per CDR3 protein. The sample holds about 52,000 distinct CDR3 sequences, about 3.7% seen once. Specimen: PBMCs. The receptors were gathered from a man aged 60 to 75 with multiple sclerosis. Each CDR3 is given with its conserved first and last residue. D genes are given only for firm matches. Part of the rows lack a size; the others show once, few, many or a class for expanded clones.

>TRBV5-1|.|TRBJ2-7|many
CASSVGSSYEQYF
TGCGCCAGCAGCGTCGGCAGTTCCTACGAGCAGTACTTC
>TRBV7-2|TRBD2|TRBJ2-3|many
CASSLLTIAGHTQYF
TGTGCCAGCAGCTTACTCACCATAGCGGGACATACGCAGTATTTT
>TRBV10-3|TRBD2|TRBJ2-7|many
CAISESGAGGPYDSF
TGTGCCATCAGTGAGTCAGGAGCGGGAGGTCCCTATGATTCGTTC
>TRBV7-2|.|TRBJ2-7|many
CASSLTPVHEQYF
TGTGCCAGCAGCCTAACACCGGTACACGAGCAGTACTTC
>TRBV6-5|TRBD2|TRBJ2-3|many
CASMSKTGGSRDTQYF
TGTGCCAGCATGTCGAAGACGGGGGGGAGTCGAGATACGCAGTATTTT
>TRBV12-3/TRBV12-4|.|TRBJ2-1|.
CASSFERDGNEQFF
TGTGCCAGCAGTTTTGAAAGGGACGGCAATGAGCAGTTCTTC
>TRBV5-1|TRBD1|TRBJ2-7|many
CASRGQGTGPYEQYF
TGCGCCAGCAGGGGCCAAGGGACAGGACCCTACGAGCAGTACTTC
>TRBV12-3/TRBV12-4|TRBD2|TRBJ2-7|many
CASSFGVAGEKEQYF
TGTGCCAGCAGTTTTGGTGTAGCGGGAGAAAAAGAGCAGTACTTC
>TRBV5-1|TRBD2|TRBJ2-3|many
CASSPPSGGADTQYF
TGCGCCAGCAGCCCCCCGAGCGGGGGGGCGGATACGCAGTATTTT
>TRBV3-1|.|TRBJ2-1|.
CASSPALNNEQFF
TGTGCCAGCAGCCCGGCCCTGAACAATGAGCAGTTCTTC
>TRBV24-1|.|TRBJ1-2|many
CATSDSGRGNDGYTF
TGTGCCACCAGTGATTCGGGGAGGGGGAACGATGGCTACACCTTC
>TRBV12-3/TRBV12-4|TRBD2|TRBJ2-1|many
CASSGGTSGPYNEQFF
TGTGCCAGCAGCGGCGGGACTAGCGGTCCTTACAATGAGCAGTTCTTC
>TRBV4-1|TRBD1|TRBJ1-4|many
CASSEKPGTGGEKLFF
TGCGCCAGCAGCGAAAAACCCGGGACAGGTGGCGAAAAACTGTTTTTT
>TRBV12-3/TRBV12-4|.|TRBJ1-4|many
CASSRHGGEKLFF
TGTGCCAGCAGCCGTCACGGGGGGGAAAAACTGTTTTTT
>TRBV6-1|.|TRBJ1-5|many
CASSEIRGTTSNQPQHF
TGTGCCAGCAGTGAAATTAGGGGGACAACCTCTAATCAGCCCCAGCATTTT
>TRBV10-3|.|TRBJ1-1|few
CAISRTVNTEAFF
TGTGCCATCAGCCGGACGGTGAACACTGAAGCTTTCTTT
>TRBV20-1|.|TRBJ2-1|many
CSATPAGKQFF
TGCAGTGCTACCCCCGCCGGGAAGCAGTTCTTC
>TRBV27|TRBD1|TRBJ1-1|many
CASSVTQGAGEAFF
TGTGCCAGCAGCGTTACACAGGGGGCAGGTGAAGCTTTCTTT
>TRBV12-3/TRBV12-4|.|TRBJ2-1|many
CASSLEGARPYNEQFF
TGTGCCAGCAGTTTAGAAGGGGCCCGACCTTACAATGAGCAGTTCTTC
>TRBV20-1|.|TRBJ2-7|many
CSARPGLSEGLEQYF
TGCAGTGCTAGACCAGGGCTGTCAGAGGGCCTCGAGCAGTACTTC
>TRBV18|.|TRBJ2-2|medium-sized
CASHSAPITGELFF
TGTGCCAGTCATTCCGCGCCAATTACCGGGGAGCTGTTTTTT
>TRBV6-6|.|TRBJ2-3|many
CASSSRTTDTQYF
TGTGCCAGCAGCTCACGGACCACAGATACGCAGTATTTT
>TRBV9|.|TRBJ1-3|many
CASSHAPSGNTIYF
TGTGCCAGCAGCCATGCTCCCTCTGGAAACACCATATATTTT
>TRBV7-9|.|TRBJ2-7|many
CASSLQGGPYEQYF
TGTGCCAGCAGCTTGCAGGGGGGACCCTACGAGCAGTACTTC
>TRBV6-5|.|TRBJ2-3|many
CASSYVGTDTQYF
TGTGCCAGCAGTTACGTGGGGACAGATACGCAGTATTTT
>TRBV7-9|.|TRBJ2-2|.
CAGGSGTGELFF
TGTGCCGGGGGAAGCGGCACCGGGGAGCTGTTTTTT
>TRBV4-1|.|TRBJ1-2|many
CASSQGQQEIYGYTF
TGCGCCAGCAGCCAAGGGCAGCAAGAGATTTATGGCTACACCTTC
>TRBV10-2|.|TRBJ2-3|many
CASSEGLLSNKADTQYF
TGCGCCAGCAGTGAGGGCCTTCTTTCGAATAAGGCAGATACGCAGTATTTT
>TRBV5-6|TRBD1|TRBJ2-5|many
CASSFGLQGAGETQYF
TGTGCCAGCAGCTTTGGCCTTCAGGGGGCCGGGGAGACCCAGTACTTC